The 2 T cell receptor beta chains below were found in one sample sequenced in a study of monozygotic twins with inflammatory bowel disease. One entry per CDR3 protein, without DNA, is what TCRdb gives after re-calling the 5' RACE reads. The table lists approximately 400,000 distinct CDR3 sequences. The sequencing input was blood. The source of these receptors is a human donor with ulcerative colitis or Crohn's disease, or a healthy co-twin of an affected twin (not recorded which).

The rearrangement links TRBV25-1 to TRBJ2-2; without DNA, the TCRdb call of TRBD1 cannot be checked. The CDR3 sequence is 16 residues long. The V gene's germline CDR1 is MGHDK and CDR2 SYGVNS. The CDR3 loop reads CASSEYRPLETGELFF.

The chain links TRBV12-3 or TRBV12-4 to TRBJ2-3; TCRdb returns TRBD1, unconfirmable since there is no DNA. This CDR3 has 15 residues. Here the CDR3 reads CASSAYGGHADTQYF.